These 9 T cell receptor beta chains were all obtained from the same sample, sequenced in a study of blood T cell repertoires in COVID-19. Clones were sequenced by immunoSEQ multiplex PCR, and TCRdb holds only the in-frame ones, with some missing. Among about 220,000 clones listed, about four fifths were seen once. Sequenced: peripheral blood. The receptors stem from a woman of 80 years or more with acute or convalescent COVID-19.

This CDR3 is CASIRGLNTEAFF. The CDR3 nucleotides are TGTGCCAGCATCCGGGGATTGAACACTGAAGCTTTCTTT. This sequence joins TRBV7-2 and TRBJ1-1, with D unclear. V was pared by 7 bases and J by 0 bases, with 9 bases between. Germline V CDR1 and CDR2: SGHTA, FQGNSA. The CDR3 runs 13 residues.

This chain uses TRBV28 with TRBJ1-1, with a tentative D call TRBD1 (6 bases). The CDR3 is 13 amino acids. V was pared by 6 bases and J by 0 bases, with 8 bases between. The germline V gene has CDR1 MDHEN and CDR2 SYDVKM. The CDR3, as DNA: TGTGCCAGCAGGACAGGCGTGAACACTGAAGCTTTCTTT. This sequence encodes CASRTGVNTEAFF.

This chain joins TRBV27 and TRBJ1-2; 7 bases line up with TRBD1. After removal of 5 bases from V and 5 bases from J, the junction contained 8 bases not matched to a gene. Germline CDR1 MNHEY, CDR2 SMNVEV (reference sequence). The CDR3 length is 14 residues. This chain's CDR3 is CASSPNRGSYGYTF. The DNA for the CDR3 is TGTGCCAGCAGTCCAAACAGGGGTTCATATGGCTACACCTTC.

This clone was seen only a few times. The chain couples TRBV18 to TRBJ1-2, with 10 bases aligning to TRBD1. Losses at the gene ends were 1 base for V and 8 bases for J; bases not matched to a gene: 16. This CDR3 comprises 18 residues. Germline V gene lookup returns CDR1 KGHSH and CDR2 LQKENI. The CDR3 coding sequence is TGTGCCAGCTCACCACGCACGGCTACCGGGACAGGGGTCAGCGGCTACACCTTC. Encoded protein: CASSPRTATGTGVSGYTF. The complete variable domain, with remaining parts taken from reference TRBV18 and TRBJ1-2, reads NAGVMQNPRHLVRRRGQEARLRCSPMKGHSHVYWYRQLPEEGLKFMVYLQKENIIDESGMPKERFSAEFPKEGPSILRIQQVVRGDSAAYFCASSPRTATGTGVSGYTFGSGTRLTVV.

This clone was observed a single time. The CDR3 DNA reads as TGTGCCAGCAGCTTAGTTGGGACAGGGGGAACAGATACGCAGTATTTT. Translated: CASSLVGTGGTDTQYF. V and J are TRBV7-2 and TRBJ2-3; 11 bases are a match to TRBD1. V shed 1 base and J 3 bases; nucleotides not matched to a gene: 3. Germline V gives CDR1 SGHTA, CDR2 FQGNSA. This CDR3 is built from 16 residues.

The V call is TRBV7-2, the J call TRBJ1-2; 12 nucleotides align to TRBD1. The CDR3 runs to 16 residues. Germline loops: CDR1 SGHTA, CDR2 FQGNSA. Trimming took 1 base from V and 4 from J; bases not matched to a gene: 4. For the CDR3, the DNA is TGTGCCAGCAGCTTAGGCGGGACAGGGGGCCCCTATGGCTACACCTTC. It translates to CASSLGGTGGPYGYTF.

The V gene is TRBV5-4, the J gene TRBJ1-1, with D perhaps TRBD1 (6 bases). From germline, CDR1 is SGHNT and CDR2 YYREEE (reference sequence). The V and J ends lost 5 bases and 6 bases respectively, with 20 bases between them. The CDR3 consists of 15 residues. CDR3 nucleotide sequence: TGTGCCAGCAGGCCTACAGGGTTGGGGCACCCTGAAGCTTTCTTT. Translated: CASRPTGLGHPEAFF.

The chain recombines TRBV11-2 with TRBJ2-3; a possible D gene is TRBD1 (6 bases). V lost 1 base and J 0 bases, leaving 11 bases between the germline ends. Germline assignment: CDR1 SGHAT and CDR2 FQNNGV. This CDR3 is built from 16 residues. CDR3 nucleotides: TGTGCCAGCAGCTTAGCTGGCAGGGGAAGCACAGATACGCAGTATTTT. Residues: CASSLAGRGSTDTQYF.

DNA for the CDR3: TGCGCCAGCAGCCAAGTATTGTCAGCCCAGGTTTATTCACCCCTCCACTTT. Encoded protein: CASSQVLSAQVYSPLHF. The V call is TRBV4-1, the J call TRBJ1-6; no clear D. From germline, CDR1 is MGHRA and CDR2 YSYEKL. Trimming stripped 1 base from V and 8 bases from J, with 18 bases between. The CDR3 loop spans 17 amino acids.